A single sample gave rise to the 13 T cell receptor beta chains below, sequenced in a study of CD8 T cells in Susac syndrome. cDNA came from roughly 0.5 to 1 ug RNA primed by random hexamers. TCRdb analysed the immunoSEQ multiplex PCR reads with MiXCR anew, one entry per CDR3 protein. The table includes 150,000 to 200,000 distinct CDR3 sequences, roughly 91% detected once. The sequencing input was CD4+ T cells from PBMCs. Receptor source: a human donor with Susac syndrome.

The chain links TRBV20-1 to TRBJ2-2; 9 nucleotides agree with TRBD2. This CDR3 spans 15 amino acids. Germline loops: CDR1 DFQATT, CDR2 SNEGSKA (reference sequence). Germline trimming cut 0 bases from V and 8 bases from J; bases unmatched to any gene: 7. The CDR3 is CSARDGTSFSGELFF. CDR3 sequence (DNA): TGCAGTGCTAGAGATGGGACTAGCTTTTCTGGGGAGCTGTTTTTT.

The rearrangement uses TRBV20-1 and TRBJ2-7; 7 bases fit TRBD1. The CDR3 is made up of 15 amino acids. V gave up 6 bases and J gave up 1 base; unmatched junction bases: 12. The V gene's germline CDR1 is DFQATT and CDR2 SNEGSKA (reference sequence). The CDR3 DNA sequence: TGCAGTGCCGTACCGGGACAGCTTGAGTCCTACGAGCAGTACTTC. It specifies CSAVPGQLESYEQYF.

The CDR3 sequence: CASSLSQGTYGYTF. In DNA, the CDR3 is TGTGCCAGCAGCTTGTCGCAGGGTACCTATGGCTACACCTTC. The chain joins TRBV5-6 to TRBJ1-2; D may be TRBD1 (5 bases). Germline CDR1 is SGHDT and CDR2 is YYEEEE. This CDR3 contains 14 residues. V shed 1 base and J shed 4 bases, with 11 bases lying between them.

The chain uses TRBV12-3 or TRBV12-4 and TRBJ2-1; maybe TRBD2 (6 bases). This CDR3 spans 13 amino acids. V was shortened by 7 bases and J by 10 bases, with 17 bases between the two germline ends. The CDR3 loop reads CASTPGTSNEQFF. The CDR3 nucleotides read TGTGCCAGCACTCCCGGGACTTCGAACGAGCAGTTCTTC.

V is TRBV9 and J is TRBJ2-3; D is possibly TRBD2 (5 bases). With 0 bases removed from V and 2 bases from J, the gap between germline ends came to 16 bases. Germline lookup yields CDR1 SGDLS and CDR2 YYNGEE. The CDR3 covers 17 residues. This CDR3 is CASSVVGGPADTDTQYF. The CDR3 bases are TGTGCCAGCAGCGTAGTCGGCGGGCCAGCAGACACAGATACGCAGTATTTT. The full variable domain, with the rest looked up from reference TRBV9 and TRBJ2-3, is DSGVTQTPKHLITATGQRVTLRCSPRSGDLSVYWYQQSLDQGLQFLIQYYNGEERAKGNILERFSAQQFPDLHSELNLSSLELGDSALYFCASSVVGGPADTDTQYFGPGTRLTVL.

The V gene is TRBV2, the J gene TRBJ1-1; perhaps TRBD1 as D (5 bases). With 7 bases removed from V and 3 bases from J, the gap between germline ends came to 21 bases. The CDR3 is 16 residues long. From germline, CDR1 is SNHLY and CDR2 FYNNEI. The CDR3 sequence: CASKRGVWLVDTEAFF. Written as DNA, the CDR3 is TGTGCCAGCAAGAGAGGGGTTTGGTTGGTTGACACTGAAGCTTTCTTT.

The genes are TRBV5-1 and TRBJ1-5; D is uncertain. Germline CDR1 is SGHRS and CDR2 is YFSETQ. The CDR3 consists of 14 residues. Trimming took off 1 base at V and 5 bases at J, with 10 bases between the two ends. CDR3 protein: CASSLFGEDQPQHF. DNA of the CDR3: TGCGCCAGCAGCTTGTTCGGGGAAGATCAGCCCCAGCATTTT.

The chain recombines TRBV5-1 with TRBJ1-2, with D perhaps matching TRBD1 (5 bases). V lost 0 bases and J 8 bases, leaving 14 bases between the germline ends. The germline V gene encodes CDR1 SGHRS and CDR2 YFSETQ. This CDR3 spans 14 amino acids. The CDR3 here is CASSLEGREGGYTF. The CDR3 bases are TGCGCCAGCAGCTTGGAAGGCAGGGAGGGAGGCTACACCTTC.

This chain joins TRBV7-9 and TRBJ1-1; D is perhaps TRBD1 (6 bases). Germline V lookup: CDR1 SEHNR, CDR2 FQNEAQ (reference sequence). V lost 3 bases, J lost 1 base, and 9 bases lay in between. The CDR3 has 14 amino acids. In DNA, the CDR3 is TGTGCCAGCAGCTTCAGGGGCGAGAACACTGAAGCTTTCTTT. It is translated as CASSFRGENTEAFF.

This clonotype came up once. The chain links TRBV10-3 to TRBJ1-1; the D is unclear. The CDR3 runs 12 residues. The germline V and J ends were trimmed by 7 bases and 1 base, with 7 bases remaining between them. In germline, CDR1 is ENHRY, CDR2 SYGVKD. For the CDR3, the DNA is TGTGCCATCACTGCGGGGAACACTGAAGCTTTCTTT. Its protein is CAITAGNTEAFF.

The chain uses TRBV20-1 and TRBJ1-5; D is unresolved. The germline V and J ends were trimmed by 2 bases and 4 bases, with 6 bases remaining between them. The V gene's germline CDR1 is DFQATT and CDR2 SNEGSKA (reference sequence). The CDR3 is 12 residues long. The CDR3 bases are TGCAGTGCTAGATTCGGGAATCAGCCCCAGCATTTT. Amino acid sequence: CSARFGNQPQHF.

Here the CDR3 DNA reads TGTGCCAGCAGCTCTCCGGGACCCGGGGAGCTGTTTTTT. Its protein product is CASSSPGPGELFF. This sequence joins TRBV7-9 and TRBJ2-2; perhaps D is TRBD1 or TRBD2 (5 bases each). CDR1 and CDR2 from the germline V gene are SEHNR and FQNEAQ (reference sequence). The CDR3 extends over 13 amino acids. The V end lost 4 bases, the J end lost 6 bases, and 9 bases lay between the germline ends.

CDR3 bases: TGTGCCAGCAGCCATGCGACCCCGGGACTAGCGGGGGATAGCTCCTACGAGCAGTACTTC. This sequence encodes CASSHATPGLAGDSSYEQYF. The chain employs TRBV13 and TRBJ2-7; 14 bases fit TRBD2. Trimming removed 5 bases from V and 0 bases from J; junction bases left unmatched: 15. The CDR3 runs 20 residues. CDR1 is PRHDT, CDR2 FYEKMQ, per germline (reference sequence).